These T cell receptor beta chains were read from a single sample in a study of metastatic and nonmetastatic thyroid tumors. TCRdb reanalyzed the PCR reads via MiXCR. Of some 21,000 clones in the sample, approximately 15% were seen once. Material for sequencing was blood. These receptors all come from a female donor with papillary thyroid cancer or a benign thyroid nodule (not recorded which). Some clones in this sample may be carry-over from other donors' samples. The CDR3 runs from the conserved cysteine through the conserved F or W. A D gene is named only where the DNA matches it firmly. A clone size is listed for some rows: how often the clone was seen (once, few, many), or a class if it is expanded.

clone size,D gene,V gene,J gene,CDR3 protein,CDR3 DNA
many,TRBD1,TRBV29-1,TRBJ1-1,CSVGQGATEAFF,TGCAGCGTTGGGCAGGGGGCCACTGAAGCTTTCTTT
medium-sized,NA,TRBV10-2,TRBJ2-7,CASSDQAGKEQYF,TGCGCCAGCAGTGATCAGGCAGGCAAAGAGCAGTACTTC
many,NA,TRBV5-4,TRBJ1-1,CASSSSGRPTEAFF,TGTGCCAGCAGCTCGTCCGGAAGGCCCACTGAAGCTTTCTTT
NA,NA,TRBV20-1,TRBJ1-2,CSAPPGTYGYTF,TGCAGTGCTCCCCCGGGGACCTATGGCTACACCTTC
NA,NA,TRBV27,TRBJ1-6,CASSSPGWTERGYNSPLHF,TGTGCCAGCAGTTCGCCCGGATGGACCGAAAGGGGGTATAATTCACCCCTCCACTTT
many,TRBD1,TRBV14,TRBJ1-2,CASSQGGTGVRRGYTF,TGTGCCAGCAGCCAAGGAGGGACAGGGGTGCGGCGAGGCTACACCTTC
many,TRBD1,TRBV20-1,TRBJ1-1,CSAWDRNTEAFF,TGCAGTGCCTGGGACAGGAACACTGAAGCTTTCTTT
medium-sized,NA,TRBV6-1,TRBJ1-2,CASREVIYGYTF,TGTGCCAGCAGGGAGGTGATCTATGGCTACACCTTC
NA,NA,TRBV5-4,TRBJ1-6,CASSLGGGRGLVRVHSPLHF,TGTGCCAGCAGCTTGGGCGGAGGGCGGGGCCTTGTCAGGGTGCATTCACCCCTCCACTTT
many,NA,TRBV6-1,TRBJ1-1,CASEGSIGNTEAFF,TGTGCCAGCGAAGGCTCTATCGGGAACACTGAAGCTTTCTTT
many,NA,TRBV25-1,TRBJ2-2,CASSARRASGELFF,TGTGCCAGCAGTGCGCGCCGGGCGTCCGGGGAGCTGTTTTTT
NA,TRBD1,TRBV5-1,TRBJ2-7,CASSPETGAYEQYF,TGCGCCAGCAGCCCCGAGACAGGGGCATACGAGCAGTACTTC
medium-sized,NA,TRBV2,TRBJ1-1,CASNLGQMRAFF,TGTGCCAGCAACCTCGGACAGATGAGAGCTTTCTTT
few,TRBD1,TRBV2,TRBJ2-1,CASKKDRETYNEQFF,TGTGCCAGCAAGAAAGACAGGGAAACCTACAATGAGCAGTTCTTC
medium-sized,NA,TRBV6-2/TRBV6-3,TRBJ2-1,CATMSAGSYNEQFF,TGTGCCACCATGAGCGCTGGCTCCTACAATGAGCAGTTCTTC
many,TRBD1,TRBV11-2,TRBJ1-1,CASSPTGIGEKAFF,TGTGCCAGCAGCCCGACAGGGATCGGGGAAAAAGCTTTCTTT
many,TRBD2,TRBV12-3/TRBV12-4,TRBJ2-3,CASSLGDSGGSTDTQYF,TGTGCCAGCAGTTTAGGAGATAGCGGGGGTTCCACAGATACGCAGTATTTT
few,NA,TRBV27,TRBJ1-1,CASSLSRSLNTEAFF,TGTGCCAGCAGTTTATCGCGCAGCTTGAACACTGAAGCTTTCTTT
medium-sized,NA,TRBV28,TRBJ2-3,CASSLGDTQYF,TGTGCCAGCAGTTTGGGAGATACGCAGTATTTT
NA,TRBD1,TRBV28,TRBJ1-4,CASSLRDSSEKLFF,TGTGCCAGCAGCCTACGGGACAGTTCTGAAAAACTGTTTTTT
NA,NA,TRBV6-1,TRBJ1-2,CASSHLSYGYTF,TGTGCCAGCAGTCACCTATCCTATGGCTACACCTTC
few,NA,TRBV19,TRBJ2-2,CASSPGPTGELFF,TGTGCCAGTAGTCCGGGCCCAACCGGGGAGCTGTTTTTT
many,NA,TRBV7-8,TRBJ1-6,CASSFRDSSYNSPLHF,TGTGCCAGCAGCTTCAGGGATAGCTCCTATAATTCACCCCTCCACTTT
NA,TRBD1,TRBV6-4,TRBJ1-5,CASKGGQGPHSNQPQHF,TGTGCCAGCAAGGGTGGACAGGGTCCCCATAGCAACCAGCCCCAGCATTTT
few,TRBD1,TRBV30,TRBJ1-1,CAWSDISETGTDTEAFF,TGTGCCTGGAGTGACATATCAGAGACAGGGACCGACACTGAAGCTTTCTTT
many,TRBD2,TRBV28,TRBJ2-3,CASSLSGRALDTQYF,TGTGCCAGCAGTCTTAGCGGGAGGGCTCTAGATACGCAGTATTTT